A selection of T cell receptor beta chains follows, all from one sample in a study of Tregs in tolerant kidney transplant recipients. The protocol was immunoSEQ multiplex PCR, while the TCRdb copy is restricted to in-frame clones and leaves out a portion. Of tens of thousands of clones in the sample, roughly 84% were seen once. Specimen: CD4+ T cells from blood. These receptors were taken from a human donor in good health. CDR3s include the opening cysteine and the closing phenylalanine or tryptophan. A D gene is named only where the DNA matches it firmly. Size is omitted from some rows. Given values are once, few, many or a class for expanded clones.

DNA: TGTGCCAGCAGCCCCGCCGGGAGAAATATATTAAATGAGCAGTTCTTC
CDR3: CASSPAGRNILNEQFF
V: TRBV7-8
length: 16
D: .
J: TRBJ2-1
size: once

DNA: TGTGCCAGCAGTTTATTCCCCGGGACAGGGATAACAGATACGCAGTATTTT
CDR3: CASSLFPGTGITDTQYF
V: TRBV27
length: 17
D: TRBD1
J: TRBJ2-3
size: .

DNA: TGTGCCAGCAGACGAGGAGGCGCCTACAATGAGCAGTTCTTC
CDR3: CASRRGGAYNEQFF
V: TRBV7-2
length: 14
D: .
J: TRBJ2-1
size: .

DNA: TGTGCCAGCAGCGGTCGACAGAACATGAACACTGAAGCTTTCTTT
CDR3: CASSGRQNMNTEAFF
V: TRBV5-6
length: 15
D: .
J: TRBJ1-1
size: .

DNA: TGTGCCAGCAGCCAATCCCTTTCCGTGATAACCTACGAGCAGTACTTC
CDR3: CASSQSLSVITYEQYF
V: TRBV11-2
length: 16
D: .
J: TRBJ2-7
size: .

DNA: TGCGCCAGCAGCCAAGATCGGGGCACGGGACAGTCCTATGGCTACACCTTC
CDR3: CASSQDRGTGQSYGYTF
V: TRBV4-1
length: 17
D: TRBD1
J: TRBJ1-2
size: .

DNA: TGTGCCAGCAGCTTAGGCCTTATCTCCTACGAGCAGTACTTC
CDR3: CASSLGLISYEQYF
V: TRBV11-2
length: 14
D: .
J: TRBJ2-7
size: .

DNA: TGTGCCAGCAGCTTCGTAGGAGGGTACCCAGCAACTAATGAAAAACTGTTTTTT
CDR3: CASSFVGGYPATNEKLFF
V: TRBV5-8
length: 18
D: .
J: TRBJ1-4
size: .

DNA: TGTGCCAGCAGCTTGCGGTTTGGCACTGAAGCTTTCTTT
CDR3: CASSLRFGTEAFF
V: TRBV11-2
length: 13
D: .
J: TRBJ1-1
size: few

DNA: TGTGCCAGCAGTTGGATCCGGGACTCAAACTATGGCTACACCTTC
CDR3: CASSWIRDSNYGYTF
V: TRBV6-6
length: 15
D: .
J: TRBJ1-2
size: .

DNA: TGTGCCAGCAGTGCCGGCGGGGGCATCGGGGACACTGAAGCTTTCTTT
CDR3: CASSAGGGIGDTEAFF
V: TRBV28
length: 16
D: .
J: TRBJ1-1
size: .

DNA: TGCAGCGTCCTCTCGGGTGATGAGCAGTTCTTC
CDR3: CSVLSGDEQFF
V: TRBV29-1
length: 11
D: .
J: TRBJ2-1
size: .

DNA: TGTGCCAGCAGCCAAGATGGGGGCGGGAGGGCCAATGAGCAGTTCTTC
CDR3: CASSQDGGGRANEQFF
V: TRBV4-2
length: 16
D: TRBD2
J: TRBJ2-1
size: .

DNA: TGTGCCAGCGGCCCCCGGGACAGGGGGAATGAAAAACTGTTTTTT
CDR3: CASGPRDRGNEKLFF
V: TRBV7-2
length: 15
D: TRBD1
J: TRBJ1-4
size: few

DNA: TGTGCCAGCACCCCCCTTAGAGACTCTGGAAACACCATATATTTT
CDR3: CASTPLRDSGNTIYF
V: TRBV6-5
length: 15
D: .
J: TRBJ1-3
size: .

DNA: TGTGCCAGCAGTTTAACCGGGACCATCAATGAGCAGTTCTTC
CDR3: CASSLTGTINEQFF
V: TRBV27
length: 14
D: .
J: TRBJ2-1
size: .

DNA: TGTGCCAGCAGCGTTTTGACAGGGCAGGGGGAGACCCAGTACTTC
CDR3: CASSVLTGQGETQYF
V: TRBV9
length: 15
D: TRBD1
J: TRBJ2-5
size: .

DNA: TGTGCCAGCAGTCGGGACAGGGCGACCGAGCAGTACTTC
CDR3: CASSRDRATEQYF
V: TRBV6-5
length: 13
D: TRBD1
J: TRBJ2-7
size: .

DNA: TGTGCCAGCAGCCCCCGCGCGGGTGATGGCTACACCTTC
CDR3: CASSPRAGDGYTF
V: TRBV7-3
length: 13
D: .
J: TRBJ1-2
size: .

DNA: TGTGCCAGCAGCTATACAGCCCAACCTACCTACGAGCAGTACTTC
CDR3: CASSYTAQPTYEQYF
V: TRBV6-5
length: 15
D: .
J: TRBJ2-7
size: .

DNA: TGTGCCAGCAGCGATAGCGGGAAGGGGGCTTACGAGCAGTACTTC
CDR3: CASSDSGKGAYEQYF
V: TRBV13
length: 15
D: .
J: TRBJ2-7
size: once

DNA: TGCGCCAGCAGCCAGGGGGGGACAGGGGGAAGGGAGACCCAGTACTTC
CDR3: CASSQGGTGGRETQYF
V: TRBV4-1
length: 16
D: TRBD1
J: TRBJ2-5
size: .

DNA: TGTGCCAGCAGCCGGGACAGGGGCCCAGATACGCAGTATTTT
CDR3: CASSRDRGPDTQYF
V: TRBV11-1
length: 14
D: TRBD1
J: TRBJ2-3
size: .

DNA: TGCGCCAGCAGTGATAACCCCCCGTATTGGCAGCCCCAGCATTTT
CDR3: CASSDNPPYWQPQHF
V: TRBV10-1
length: 15
D: .
J: TRBJ1-5
size: .

DNA: TGTGCAAGTCGCTTAGCGATATGCGAGCGGGGCTCCTACGAGCAGTACTTC
CDR3: CASRLAICERGSYEQYF
V: TRBV12-2
length: 17
D: .
J: TRBJ2-7
size: .

DNA: TGTGCTAGTGGCCCGCCTAGCGGGGGGGCGGGTACGCAGTATTTT
CDR3: CASGPPSGGAGTQYF
V: TRBV12-5
length: 15
D: TRBD2
J: TRBJ2-3
size: .

DNA: TGTGCCAGCCAAGTAGGGGGGAGGAATTCACCCCTCCACTTT
CDR3: CASQVGGRNSPLHF
V: TRBV6-1
length: 14
D: .
J: TRBJ1-6
size: .

DNA: TGCGCCAGCAGCTTGTACGGGACAGGCTCAGATACGCAGTATTTT
CDR3: CASSLYGTGSDTQYF
V: TRBV5-1
length: 15
D: TRBD1
J: TRBJ2-3
size: .

DNA: TGTGCCAGTCGACCCCCGGGACAATCCTACGAGCAGTACTTC
CDR3: CASRPPGQSYEQYF
V: TRBV2
length: 14
D: .
J: TRBJ2-7
size: .

DNA: TGTGCCACCAGCAGGATTCAGGGGGCGGATACGCAGTATTTT
CDR3: CATSRIQGADTQYF
V: TRBV15
length: 14
D: TRBD1
J: TRBJ2-3
size: .

DNA: TGTGCCAGCAGCTTGTTAGCGCAAGAGACCCAGTACTTC
CDR3: CASSLLAQETQYF
V: TRBV5-5
length: 13
D: .
J: TRBJ2-5
size: .

DNA: TGCAGCGTGGCGGGCGCCTTCCGTTCTGGAAACACCATATATTTT
CDR3: CSVAGAFRSGNTIYF
V: TRBV29-1
length: 15
D: .
J: TRBJ1-3
size: .

DNA: TGTGCCAGCAGCAAAGAAGTTGTGGGCGAACAGGCACTCTACGAGCAGTACTTC
CDR3: CASSKEVVGEQALYEQYF
V: TRBV21-1
length: 18
D: .
J: TRBJ2-7
size: .

DNA: TGCGCCAGCAGCTTGGAAAGCGGCACAGATACGCAGTATTTT
CDR3: CASSLESGTDTQYF
V: TRBV5-1
length: 14
D: .
J: TRBJ2-3
size: .

DNA: TGTGCCAGCAGTCCGGGACTCTCGAACACTGAAGCTTTCTTT
CDR3: CASSPGLSNTEAFF
V: TRBV7-9
length: 14
D: .
J: TRBJ1-1
size: .